This T cell receptor beta chain was captured in a study of identical twins. General study results and limits: Insertions ran lower in abundant cord blood beta clonotypes, though not in memory repertoires.

Germline CDR1 and CDR2: SNHLY and FYNNEI. This CDR3 is 16 amino acids long. Trimming cost V 2 bases and J 1 base, with 13 bases left between them. Remarks on this clonotype: Its antigen is unidentified.

A universal primer site was created by template switching, with the cDNA bearing unique molecular identifiers. TCRdb ran MiXCR on the 5' RACE reads and lists one entry per CDR3 protein. The sample carries hundreds of thousands of distinct CDR3 sequences, roughly an eighth recorded once. The sample also formed part of further work on yellow fever vaccine responses in identical twins.

This sequence was found in a woman younger than 30 in good health. The sequenced sample consisted of PBMCs. V is TRBV2 and J is TRBJ2-3; D is ambiguous. CDR3 sequence: CASSERPLGGTDTQYF. In nucleotides, the CDR3 is TGTGCCAGCAGTGAACGGCCCCTTGGGGGCACAGATACGCAGTATTTT.